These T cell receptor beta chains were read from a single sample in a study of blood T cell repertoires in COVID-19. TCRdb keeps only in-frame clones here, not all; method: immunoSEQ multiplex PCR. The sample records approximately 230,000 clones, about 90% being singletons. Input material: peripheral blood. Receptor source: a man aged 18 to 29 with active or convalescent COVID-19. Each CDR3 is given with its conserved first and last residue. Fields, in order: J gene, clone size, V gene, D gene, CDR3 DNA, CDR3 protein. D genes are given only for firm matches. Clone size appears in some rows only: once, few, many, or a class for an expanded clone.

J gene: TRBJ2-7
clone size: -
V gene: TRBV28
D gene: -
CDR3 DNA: TGTGCCAGCAGTTTACCCTACAGGGATAGCTCCTACGAGCAGTACTTC
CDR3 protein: CASSLPYRDSSYEQYF

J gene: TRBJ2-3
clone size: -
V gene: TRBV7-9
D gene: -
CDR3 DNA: TGTGCCAGCAGCCCCGAGAGTGGAGGGAGGACAGATACGCAGTATTTT
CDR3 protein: CASSPESGGRTDTQYF

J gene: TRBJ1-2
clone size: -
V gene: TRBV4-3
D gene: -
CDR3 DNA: TGCGCCAGCAGTCACAAGGTCAGGGAATATGGCTACACCTTC
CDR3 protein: CASSHKVREYGYTF

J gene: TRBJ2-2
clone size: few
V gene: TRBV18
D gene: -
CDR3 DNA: TGTGCCAGCTCACTCGACTGGATCACCGGGGAGCTGTTTTTT
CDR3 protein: CASSLDWITGELFF

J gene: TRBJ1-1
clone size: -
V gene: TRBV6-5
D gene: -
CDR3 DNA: TGTGCCAGCAGTTACTCGAAGGCAGGGTTACAACCGCCGGCTTTCTTT
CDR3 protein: CASSYSKAGLQPPAFF

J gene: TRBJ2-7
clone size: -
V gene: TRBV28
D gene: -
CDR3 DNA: TGTGCCAGCAGACCGGAATTAGGACAGACCTACGAGCAGTACTTC
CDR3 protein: CASRPELGQTYEQYF

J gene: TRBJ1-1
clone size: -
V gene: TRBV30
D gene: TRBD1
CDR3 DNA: TGTGCTCATAGATCGGCCAGGGGGACAACGGTGGGTGAAGCTTTCTTT
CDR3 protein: CAHRSARGTTVGEAFF

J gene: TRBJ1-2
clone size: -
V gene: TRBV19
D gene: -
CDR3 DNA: TGTGCCAGTACCAAACTGGACAGAGAGGGTGGCTACACCTTC
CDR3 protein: CASTKLDREGGYTF

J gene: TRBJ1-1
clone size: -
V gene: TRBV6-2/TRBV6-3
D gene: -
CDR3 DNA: TGTGCCAGCAGCCAGAGAAGAACTGAAGCTTTCTTT
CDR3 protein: CASSQRRTEAFF

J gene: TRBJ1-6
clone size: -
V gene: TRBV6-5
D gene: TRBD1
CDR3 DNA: TGTGCCAGCAGGACGACAGGGGTTAGGACACCCCTCCACTTT
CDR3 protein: CASRTTGVRTPLHF

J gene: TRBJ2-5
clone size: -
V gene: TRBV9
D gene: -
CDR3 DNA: TGTGCCAGCAGCGTAGATTTGGACTATACCCAAGAGACCCAGTACTTC
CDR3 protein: CASSVDLDYTQETQYF

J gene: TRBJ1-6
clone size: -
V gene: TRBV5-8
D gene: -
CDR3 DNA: TGTGCCAGCAGCTTGGGGGCAGGCCGCTCCTATAATTCACCCCTCCACTTT
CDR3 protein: CASSLGAGRSYNSPLHF

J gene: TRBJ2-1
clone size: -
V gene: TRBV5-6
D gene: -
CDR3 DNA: TGTGCCAGCAGCTTGGGTCTGGCGGAGGTCTACAATGAGCAGTTCTTC
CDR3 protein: CASSLGLAEVYNEQFF

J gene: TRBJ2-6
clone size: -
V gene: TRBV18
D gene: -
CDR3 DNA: TGTGCCAGCTCACCTACAGGGTACGGGGCCAACGTCCTGACTTTC
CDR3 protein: CASSPTGYGANVLTF

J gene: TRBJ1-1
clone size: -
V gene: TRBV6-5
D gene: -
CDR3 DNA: TGTGCCAGCAGAGAGAATGTTTGGAGCACTGAAGCTTTCTTT
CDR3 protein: CASRENVWSTEAFF

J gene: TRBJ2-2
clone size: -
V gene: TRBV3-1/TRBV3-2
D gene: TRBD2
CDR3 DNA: TGTGCCAGCAGCCGAAGCGGGATGAACACCGGGGAGCTGTTTTTT
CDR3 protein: CASSRSGMNTGELFF

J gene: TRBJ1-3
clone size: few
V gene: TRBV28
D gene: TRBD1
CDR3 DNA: TGTGCCAGCAGTGCCCCGGTAGGAGGGGGCACTGGAAACACCATATATTTT
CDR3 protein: CASSAPVGGGTGNTIYF

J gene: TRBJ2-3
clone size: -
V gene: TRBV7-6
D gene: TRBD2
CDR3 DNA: TGTGCCAGCAGTTCTAGCGGGCCCTTCATCACAGATACGCAGTATTTT
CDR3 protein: CASSSSGPFITDTQYF

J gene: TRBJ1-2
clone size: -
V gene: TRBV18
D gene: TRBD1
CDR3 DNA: TGTGCCAGCTCACCATCTACAGGGGGCGGTTATGGCTACACCTTC
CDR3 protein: CASSPSTGGGYGYTF

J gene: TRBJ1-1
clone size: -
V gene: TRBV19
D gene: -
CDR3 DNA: TGTGCCAGTAGCATTTCCGGGACACAGAACACTGAAGCTTTCTTT
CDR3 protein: CASSISGTQNTEAFF

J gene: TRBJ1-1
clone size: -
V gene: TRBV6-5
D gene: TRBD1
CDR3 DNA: TGTGCCAGCAGTTACACGACAGGGGAGAACACTGAAGCTTTCTTT
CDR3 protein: CASSYTTGENTEAFF

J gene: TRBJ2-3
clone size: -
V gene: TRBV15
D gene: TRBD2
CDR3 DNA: TGTGCCACCAGCGATACTAGCGCAGATACGCAGTATTTT
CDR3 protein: CATSDTSADTQYF

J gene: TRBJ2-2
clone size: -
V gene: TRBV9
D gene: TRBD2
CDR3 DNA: TGTGCCAGCAGCGGGCAGCGGGGAAGCATCGGGGAGCTGTTTTTT
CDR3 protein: CASSGQRGSIGELFF

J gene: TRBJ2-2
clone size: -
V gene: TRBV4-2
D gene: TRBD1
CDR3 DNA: TGTGCCAGCAGCCAAGCCGGGACAGGTGGAGGCGGGGAGCTGTTTTTT
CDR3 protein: CASSQAGTGGGGELFF

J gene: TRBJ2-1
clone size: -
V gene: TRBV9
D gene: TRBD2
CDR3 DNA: TGTGCCAGCAGCGAAGGACTAGCGAAAAACAATGAGCAGTTCTTC
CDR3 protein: CASSEGLAKNNEQFF

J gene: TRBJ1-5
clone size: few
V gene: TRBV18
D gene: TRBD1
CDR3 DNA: TGTGCCAGCTCATCGGGACAGGGGAGCAATCAGCCCCAGCATTTT
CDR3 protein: CASSSGQGSNQPQHF

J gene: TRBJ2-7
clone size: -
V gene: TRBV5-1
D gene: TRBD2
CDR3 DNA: TGCGCCAGCAGCTTGGACCAGCGGGGCTACGAGCAGTACTTC
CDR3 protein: CASSLDQRGYEQYF

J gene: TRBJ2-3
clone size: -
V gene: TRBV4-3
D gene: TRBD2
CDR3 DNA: TGCGCCAGCAGCCAAGGCACCCCCGGGGGGGATACGCAGTATTTT
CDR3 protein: CASSQGTPGGDTQYF

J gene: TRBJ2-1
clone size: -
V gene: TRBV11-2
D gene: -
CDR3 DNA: TGTGCCAGCAGCCCGATCGTGCGGGGGCAAAGCTCCTACAATGAGCAGTTCTTC
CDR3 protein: CASSPIVRGQSSYNEQFF

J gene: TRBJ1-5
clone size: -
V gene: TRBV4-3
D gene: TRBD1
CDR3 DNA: TGCGCCAGCAGCCAAGATTTGGTGGAGGGGGCGCTGGGCAATCAGCCCCAGCATTTT
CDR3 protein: CASSQDLVEGALGNQPQHF

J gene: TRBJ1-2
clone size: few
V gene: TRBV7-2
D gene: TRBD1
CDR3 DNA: TGTGCCTCCTCCGGGACAGGGGGAAGGATCTATGGCTACACCTTC
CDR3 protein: CASSGTGGRIYGYTF

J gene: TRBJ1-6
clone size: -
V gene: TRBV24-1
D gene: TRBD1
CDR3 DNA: TGTGCCACCAGTGGACAGGGGGATTCACCCCTCCACTTT
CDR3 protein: CATSGQGDSPLHF

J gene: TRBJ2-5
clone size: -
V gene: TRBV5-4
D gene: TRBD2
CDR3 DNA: TGTGCCAGCAGCCAGGGACTAGCGGGGCAAGAGACCCAGTACTTC
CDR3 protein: CASSQGLAGQETQYF